The following is a T cell receptor (beta chain) sequence with its context. Its cognate antigen is unknown. Trimming stripped 3 bases from V and 2 bases from J, with 11 bases between. The CDR3 is 13 residues long. Germline values: CDR1 GTSNPN, CDR2 SVGIG (reference sequence). The sample belongs to a study of radiotherapy plus CTLA-4 blockade in lung cancer. Study information: Objective responses were documented in about 20% of patients, with disease control in roughly 34%. Findings and caveats of the study: Early blood T cell clone changes and increased post-radiation serum interferon-beta were reportedly the strongest response predictors. In blood, after radiotherapy plus ipilimumab, tumor-derived TCR clones expanded.

Chemo-refractory metastatic non-small-cell lung cancer patients received focal radiation with ipilimumab CTLA-4 blockade. Measured with immunoSEQ multiplex PCR; TCRdb has only the in-frame clones, and not every one. The data show 84,000 or so clones, approximately 80% seen once. This clonotype was sampled from a human donor with non-small cell lung cancer that progressed on radiotherapy plus ipilimumab. The chain carries TRBV30 and TRBJ2-7; either TRBD1 or TRBD2 may fit D (5 bases each). Here the sequenced sample was peripheral blood, taken from a patient treated with radiotherapy plus ipilimumab. This CDR3 is CAWSRQGAYEQYF. The CDR3 coding sequence is TGTGCCTGGAGCCGTCAGGGAGCCTACGAGCAGTACTTC.